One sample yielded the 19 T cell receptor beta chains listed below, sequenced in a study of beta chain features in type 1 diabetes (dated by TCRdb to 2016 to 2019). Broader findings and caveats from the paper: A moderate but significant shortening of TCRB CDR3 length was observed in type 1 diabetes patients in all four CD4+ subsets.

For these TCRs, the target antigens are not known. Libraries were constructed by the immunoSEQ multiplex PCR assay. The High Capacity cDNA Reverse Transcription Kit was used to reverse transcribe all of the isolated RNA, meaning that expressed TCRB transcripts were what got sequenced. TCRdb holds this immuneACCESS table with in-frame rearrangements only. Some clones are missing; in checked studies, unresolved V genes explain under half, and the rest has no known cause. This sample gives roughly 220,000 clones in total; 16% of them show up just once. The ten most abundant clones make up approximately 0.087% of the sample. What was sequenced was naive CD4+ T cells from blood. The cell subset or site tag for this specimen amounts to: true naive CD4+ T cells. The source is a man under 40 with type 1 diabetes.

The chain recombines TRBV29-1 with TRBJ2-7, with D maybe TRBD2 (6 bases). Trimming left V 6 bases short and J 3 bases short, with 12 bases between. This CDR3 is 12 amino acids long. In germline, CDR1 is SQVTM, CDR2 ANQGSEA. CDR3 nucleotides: TGCAGCGTCCAACAGGACTACTACGAGCAGTACTTC. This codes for CSVQQDYYEQYF.

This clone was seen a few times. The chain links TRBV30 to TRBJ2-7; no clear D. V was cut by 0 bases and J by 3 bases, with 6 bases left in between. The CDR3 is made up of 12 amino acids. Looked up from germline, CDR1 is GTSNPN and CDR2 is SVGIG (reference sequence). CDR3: CAWSVLFYEQYF. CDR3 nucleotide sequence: TGTGCCTGGAGTGTACTGTTCTACGAGCAGTACTTC.

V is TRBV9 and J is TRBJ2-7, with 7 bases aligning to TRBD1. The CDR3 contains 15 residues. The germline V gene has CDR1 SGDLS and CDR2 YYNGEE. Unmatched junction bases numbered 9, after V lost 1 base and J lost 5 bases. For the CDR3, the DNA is TGTGCCAGCAGCGTAAGAGACAGGGTCATAGACGAGCAGTACTTC. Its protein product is CASSVRDRVIDEQYF.

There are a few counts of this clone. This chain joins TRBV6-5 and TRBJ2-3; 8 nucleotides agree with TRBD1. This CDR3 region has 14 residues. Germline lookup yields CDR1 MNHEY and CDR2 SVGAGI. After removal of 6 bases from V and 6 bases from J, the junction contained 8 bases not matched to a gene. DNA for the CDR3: TGTGCCAGCAGCCCCGGGACAGGAGTGGATACGCAGTATTTT. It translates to CASSPGTGVDTQYF.

In DNA, the CDR3 is TGTGCCAGCAGCTCGGGACGGGAAATCTACAATGAGCAGTTCTTC. It encodes CASSSGREIYNEQFF. V and J are TRBV7-9 and TRBJ2-1; D is possibly TRBD1 or TRBD2 (5 bases each). Trimming shortened V by 4 bases and J by 3 bases, and 13 bases separated the two germline ends. Germline V CDR1 and CDR2: SEHNR, FQNEAQ (reference sequence). CDR3 length equals 15 residues.

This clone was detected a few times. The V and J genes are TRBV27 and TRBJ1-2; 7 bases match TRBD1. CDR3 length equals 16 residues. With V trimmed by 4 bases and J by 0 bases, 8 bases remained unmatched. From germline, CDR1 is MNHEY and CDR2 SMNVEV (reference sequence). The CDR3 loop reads CASSSRQGGSNYGYTF. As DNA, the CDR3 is TGTGCCAGCAGTTCCCGACAGGGAGGTTCTAACTATGGCTACACCTTC.

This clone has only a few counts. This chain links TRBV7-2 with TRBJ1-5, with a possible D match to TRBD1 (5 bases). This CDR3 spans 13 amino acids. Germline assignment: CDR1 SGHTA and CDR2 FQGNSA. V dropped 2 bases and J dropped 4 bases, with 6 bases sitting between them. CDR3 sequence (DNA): TGTGCCAGCAGCTTAAGACAGAATCAGCCCCAGCATTTT. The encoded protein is CASSLRQNQPQHF.

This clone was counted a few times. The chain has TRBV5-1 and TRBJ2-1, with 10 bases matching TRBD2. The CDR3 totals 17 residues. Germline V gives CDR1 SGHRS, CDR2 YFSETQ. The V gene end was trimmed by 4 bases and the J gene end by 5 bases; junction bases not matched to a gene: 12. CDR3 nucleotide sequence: TGCGCCAGCAGCACAACCCTTAGCGGGAGGAAAGACAATGAGCAGTTCTTC. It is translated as CASSTTLSGRKDNEQFF.

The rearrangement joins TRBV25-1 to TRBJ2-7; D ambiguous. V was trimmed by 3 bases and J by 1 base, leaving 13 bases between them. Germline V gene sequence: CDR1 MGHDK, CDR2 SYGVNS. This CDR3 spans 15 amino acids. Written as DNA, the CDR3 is TGTGCCAGCAGTGATCCCCAGCTCGCTTCCTACGAGCAGTACTTC. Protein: CASSDPQLASYEQYF.

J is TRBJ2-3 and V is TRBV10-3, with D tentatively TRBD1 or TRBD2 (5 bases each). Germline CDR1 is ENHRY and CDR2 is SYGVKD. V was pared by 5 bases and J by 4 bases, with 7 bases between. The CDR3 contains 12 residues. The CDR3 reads CAISSGPDTQYF. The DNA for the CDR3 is TGTGCCATCAGTTCGGGACCAGATACGCAGTATTTT.

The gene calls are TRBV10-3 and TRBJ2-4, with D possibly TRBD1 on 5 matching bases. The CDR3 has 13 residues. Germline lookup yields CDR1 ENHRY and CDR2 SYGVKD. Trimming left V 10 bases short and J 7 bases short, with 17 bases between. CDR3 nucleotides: TGTGCCACCCTGGACCAGGGCCCCAACATTCAGTACTTC. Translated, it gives CATLDQGPNIQYF.

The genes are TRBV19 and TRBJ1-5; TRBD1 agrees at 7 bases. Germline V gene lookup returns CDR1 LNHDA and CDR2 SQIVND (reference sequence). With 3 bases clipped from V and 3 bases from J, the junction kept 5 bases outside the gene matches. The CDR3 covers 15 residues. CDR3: CASSMNRGNNQPQHF. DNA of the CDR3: TGTGCCAGTAGTATGAACAGGGGTAACAATCAGCCCCAGCATTTT.

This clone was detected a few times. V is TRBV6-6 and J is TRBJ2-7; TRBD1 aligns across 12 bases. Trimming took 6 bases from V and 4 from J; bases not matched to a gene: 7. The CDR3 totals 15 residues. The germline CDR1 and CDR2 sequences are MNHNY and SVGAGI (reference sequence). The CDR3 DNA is TGTGCCAGCAGGGAGGGACAGGGGGCTCGATACGAGCAGTACTTC. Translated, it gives CASREGQGARYEQYF.

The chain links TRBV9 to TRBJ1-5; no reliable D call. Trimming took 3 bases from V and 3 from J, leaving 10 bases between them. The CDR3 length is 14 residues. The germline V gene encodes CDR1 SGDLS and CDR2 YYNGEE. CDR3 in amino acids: CASSADGVNQPQHF. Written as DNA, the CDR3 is TGTGCCAGCAGCGCCGACGGAGTCAATCAGCCCCAGCATTTT. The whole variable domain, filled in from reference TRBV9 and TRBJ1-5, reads DSGVTQTPKHLITATGQRVTLRCSPRSGDLSVYWYQQSLDQGLQFLIQYYNGEERAKGNILERFSAQQFPDLHSELNLSSLELGDSALYFCASSADGVNQPQHFGDGTRLSIL.

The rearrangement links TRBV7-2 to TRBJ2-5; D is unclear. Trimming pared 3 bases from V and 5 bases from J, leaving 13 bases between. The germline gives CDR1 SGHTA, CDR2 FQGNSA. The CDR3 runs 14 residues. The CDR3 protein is CASSFRRSGETQYF. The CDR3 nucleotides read TGTGCCAGCAGCTTCCGTCGTTCCGGGGAGACCCAGTACTTC.

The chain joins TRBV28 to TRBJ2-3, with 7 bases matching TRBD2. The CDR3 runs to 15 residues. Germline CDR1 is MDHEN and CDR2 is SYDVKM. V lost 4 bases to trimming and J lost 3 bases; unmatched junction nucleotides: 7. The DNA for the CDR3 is TGTGCCAGCAGTTCGACGGGCGGGGGAACAGATACGCAGTATTTT. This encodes CASSSTGGGTDTQYF.

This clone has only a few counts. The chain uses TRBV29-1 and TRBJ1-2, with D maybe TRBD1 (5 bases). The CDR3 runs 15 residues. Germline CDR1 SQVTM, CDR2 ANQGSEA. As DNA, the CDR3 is TGCAGTGTCGGATGGTGGGGGATGTTAGGCGATGGCTACACCTTC. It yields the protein CSVGWWGMLGDGYTF.

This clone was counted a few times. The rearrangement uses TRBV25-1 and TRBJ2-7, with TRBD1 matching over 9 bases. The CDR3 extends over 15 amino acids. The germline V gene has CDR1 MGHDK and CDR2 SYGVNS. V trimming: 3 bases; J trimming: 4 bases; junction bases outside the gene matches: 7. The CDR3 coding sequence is TGTGCCAGCAGTGATCCCGGGACAGGGTATTACGAGCAGTACTTC. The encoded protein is CASSDPGTGYYEQYF.

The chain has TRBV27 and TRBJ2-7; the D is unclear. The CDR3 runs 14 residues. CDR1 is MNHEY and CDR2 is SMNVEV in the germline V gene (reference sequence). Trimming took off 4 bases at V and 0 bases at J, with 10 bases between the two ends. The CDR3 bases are TGTGCCAGCAGTTCCCTTTCCGGCTCCTACGAGCAGTACTTC. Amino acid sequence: CASSSLSGSYEQYF.